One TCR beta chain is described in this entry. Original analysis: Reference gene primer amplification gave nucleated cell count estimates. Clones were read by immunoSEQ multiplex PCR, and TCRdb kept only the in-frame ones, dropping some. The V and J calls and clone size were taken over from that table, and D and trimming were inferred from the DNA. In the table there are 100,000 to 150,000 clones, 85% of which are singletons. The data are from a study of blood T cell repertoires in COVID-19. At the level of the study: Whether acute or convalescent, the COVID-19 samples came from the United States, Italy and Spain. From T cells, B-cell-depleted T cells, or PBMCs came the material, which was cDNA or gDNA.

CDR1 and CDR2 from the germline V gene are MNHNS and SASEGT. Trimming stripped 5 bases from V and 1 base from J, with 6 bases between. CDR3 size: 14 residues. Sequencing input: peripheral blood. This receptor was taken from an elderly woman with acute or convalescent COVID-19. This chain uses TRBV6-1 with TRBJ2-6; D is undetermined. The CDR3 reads CASSSGSGANVLTF. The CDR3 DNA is TGTGCCAGCAGTTCCGGGTCTGGGGCCAACGTCCTGACTTTC.